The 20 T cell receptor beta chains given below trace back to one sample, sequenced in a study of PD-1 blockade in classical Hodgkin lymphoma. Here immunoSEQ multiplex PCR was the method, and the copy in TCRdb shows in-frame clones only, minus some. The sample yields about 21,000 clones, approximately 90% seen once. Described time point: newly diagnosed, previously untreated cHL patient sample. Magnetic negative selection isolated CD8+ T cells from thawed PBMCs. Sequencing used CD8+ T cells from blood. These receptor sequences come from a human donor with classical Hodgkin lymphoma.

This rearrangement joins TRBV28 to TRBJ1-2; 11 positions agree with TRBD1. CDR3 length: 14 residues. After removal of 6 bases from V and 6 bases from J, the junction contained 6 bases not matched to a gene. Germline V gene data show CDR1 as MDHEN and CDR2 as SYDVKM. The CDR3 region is CASSGQGAADGYTF. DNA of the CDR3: TGTGCCAGCAGCGGACAGGGGGCTGCGGATGGCTACACCTTC.

The CDR3 spells CASSLSLSAEQYF. The CDR3 DNA follows: TGTGCCAGCAGCTTAAGTTTATCGGCCGAGCAGTACTTC. This sequence joins TRBV7-6 and TRBJ2-7; D gene uncertain. Deletions cut 2 bases from V and 6 bases from J, with 11 bases between. Looked up from germline, CDR1 is SGHVS and CDR2 is FNYEAQ. This CDR3 has 13 residues.

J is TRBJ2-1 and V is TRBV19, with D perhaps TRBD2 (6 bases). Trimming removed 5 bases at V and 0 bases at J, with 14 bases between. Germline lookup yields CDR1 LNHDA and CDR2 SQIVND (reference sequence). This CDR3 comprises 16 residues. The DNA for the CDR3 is TGTGCCAGTAGTCCCTCAGCGGGCAGCTCCTACAATGAGCAGTTCTTC. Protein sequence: CASSPSAGSSYNEQFF.

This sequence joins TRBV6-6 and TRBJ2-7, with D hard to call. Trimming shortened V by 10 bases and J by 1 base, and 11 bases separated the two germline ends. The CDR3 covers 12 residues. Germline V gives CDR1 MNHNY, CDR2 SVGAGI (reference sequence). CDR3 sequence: CATGSGSYEQYF. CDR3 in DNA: TGTGCCACCGGATCCGGGTCCTACGAGCAGTACTTC.

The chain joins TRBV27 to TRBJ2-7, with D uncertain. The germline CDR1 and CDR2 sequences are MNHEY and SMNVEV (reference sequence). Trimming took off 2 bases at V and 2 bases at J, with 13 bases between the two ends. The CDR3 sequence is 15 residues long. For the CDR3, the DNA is TGTGCCAGCAGTTTAGGAAGGGAATCCCCCTACGAGCAGTACTTC. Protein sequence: CASSLGRESPYEQYF.

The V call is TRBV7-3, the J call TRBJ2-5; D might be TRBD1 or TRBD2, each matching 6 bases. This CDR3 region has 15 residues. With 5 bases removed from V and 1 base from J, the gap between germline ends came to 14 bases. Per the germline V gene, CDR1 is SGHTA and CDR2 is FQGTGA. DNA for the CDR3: TGTGCCAGCAGCCCCACGGGGGCGGCCCAAGAGACCCAGTACTTC. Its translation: CASSPTGAAQETQYF.

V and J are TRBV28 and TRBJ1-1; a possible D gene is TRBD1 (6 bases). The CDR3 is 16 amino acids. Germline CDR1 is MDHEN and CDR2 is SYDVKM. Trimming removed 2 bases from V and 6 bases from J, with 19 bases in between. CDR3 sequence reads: CASSLRNRGGGAEAFF. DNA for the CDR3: TGTGCCAGCAGTTTACGCAACCGGGGAGGGGGGGCTGAAGCTTTCTTT.

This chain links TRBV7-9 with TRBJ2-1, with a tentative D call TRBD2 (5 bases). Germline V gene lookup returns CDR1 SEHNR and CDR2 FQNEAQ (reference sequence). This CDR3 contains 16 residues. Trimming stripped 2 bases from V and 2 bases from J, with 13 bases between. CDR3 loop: CASSLMDSVPYNEQFF. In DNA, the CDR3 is TGTGCCAGCAGCTTAATGGACTCGGTACCCTACAATGAGCAGTTCTTC.

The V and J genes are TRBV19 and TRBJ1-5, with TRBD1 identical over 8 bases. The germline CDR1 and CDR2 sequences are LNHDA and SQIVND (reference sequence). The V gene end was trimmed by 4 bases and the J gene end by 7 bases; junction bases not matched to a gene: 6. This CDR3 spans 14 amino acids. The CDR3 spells CASSKDRVDQPQHF. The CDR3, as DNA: TGTGCCAGTAGTAAGGACAGGGTTGACCAGCCCCAGCATTTT.

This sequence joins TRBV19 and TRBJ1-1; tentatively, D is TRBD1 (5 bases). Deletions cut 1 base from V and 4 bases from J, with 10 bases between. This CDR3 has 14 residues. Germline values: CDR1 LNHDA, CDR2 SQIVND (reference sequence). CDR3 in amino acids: CASSIAGGTTEAFF. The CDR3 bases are TGTGCCAGTAGTATAGCGGGGGGTACCACTGAAGCTTTCTTT. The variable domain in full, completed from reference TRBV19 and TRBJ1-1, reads DGGITQSPKYLFRKEGQNVTLSCEQNLNHDAMYWYRQDPGQGLRLIYYSQIVNDFQKGDIAEGYSVSREKKESFPLTVTSAQKNPTAFYLCASSIAGGTTEAFFGQGTRLTVV.

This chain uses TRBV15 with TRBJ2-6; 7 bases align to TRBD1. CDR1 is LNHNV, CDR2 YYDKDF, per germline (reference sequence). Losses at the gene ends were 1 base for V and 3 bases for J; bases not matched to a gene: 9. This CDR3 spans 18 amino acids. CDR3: CATSRGDRVRLGANVLTF. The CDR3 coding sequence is TGTGCCACCAGCAGAGGAGACAGGGTCAGGCTTGGGGCCAACGTCCTGACTTTC.

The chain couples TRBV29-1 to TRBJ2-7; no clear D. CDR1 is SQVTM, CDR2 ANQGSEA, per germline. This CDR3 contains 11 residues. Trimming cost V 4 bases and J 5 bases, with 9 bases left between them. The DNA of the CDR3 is TGCAGCGTTGGCTTTCGGGACGAGCAGTACTTC. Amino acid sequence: CSVGFRDEQYF.

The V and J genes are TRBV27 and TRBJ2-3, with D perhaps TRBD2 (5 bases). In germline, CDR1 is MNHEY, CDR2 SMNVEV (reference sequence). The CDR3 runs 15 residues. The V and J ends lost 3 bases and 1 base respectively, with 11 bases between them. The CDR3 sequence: CASSFGSLGTDTQYF. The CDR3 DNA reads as TGTGCCAGCAGTTTTGGGAGCTTAGGCACAGATACGCAGTATTTT.

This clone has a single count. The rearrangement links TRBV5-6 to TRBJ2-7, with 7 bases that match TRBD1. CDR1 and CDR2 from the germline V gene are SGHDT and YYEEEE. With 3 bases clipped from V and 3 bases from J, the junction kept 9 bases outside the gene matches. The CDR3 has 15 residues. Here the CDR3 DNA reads TGTGCCAGCAGCTGGAACCGGGACAGCCTCTACGAGCAGTACTTC. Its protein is CASSWNRDSLYEQYF.

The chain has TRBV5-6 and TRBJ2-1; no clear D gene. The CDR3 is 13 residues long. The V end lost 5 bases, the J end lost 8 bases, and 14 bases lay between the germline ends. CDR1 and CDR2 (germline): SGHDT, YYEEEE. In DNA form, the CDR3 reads TGTGCCAGCAGGTTAGCTAGTTTCGATGAGCAGTTCTTC. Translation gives CASRLASFDEQFF. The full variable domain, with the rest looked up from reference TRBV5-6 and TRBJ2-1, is DAGVTQSPTHLIKTRGQQVTLRCSPKSGHDTVSWYQQALGQGPQFIFQYYEEEERQRGNFPDRFSGHQFPNYSSELNVNALLLGDSALYLCASRLASFDEQFFGPGTRLTVL.

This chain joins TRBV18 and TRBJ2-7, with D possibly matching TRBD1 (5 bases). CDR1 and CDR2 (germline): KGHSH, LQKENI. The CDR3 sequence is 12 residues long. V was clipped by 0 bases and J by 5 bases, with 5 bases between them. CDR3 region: CASSPPRDEQYF. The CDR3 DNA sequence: TGTGCCAGCTCACCACCCAGGGACGAGCAGTACTTC.

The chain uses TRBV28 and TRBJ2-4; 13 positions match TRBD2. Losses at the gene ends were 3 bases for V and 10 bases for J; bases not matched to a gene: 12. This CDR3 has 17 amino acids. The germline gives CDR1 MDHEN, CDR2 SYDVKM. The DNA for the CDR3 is TGTGCCAGCAGTTTTCCTCACAGGACTAGCGGGAGAGAAATTCAGTACTTC. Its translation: CASSFPHRTSGREIQYF.

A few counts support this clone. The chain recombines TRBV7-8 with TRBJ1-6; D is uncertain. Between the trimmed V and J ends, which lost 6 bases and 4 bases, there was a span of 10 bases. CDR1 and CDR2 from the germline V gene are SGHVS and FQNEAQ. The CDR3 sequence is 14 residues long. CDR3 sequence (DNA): TGTGCCAGCAGTCTTGACTTGTATAATTCACCCCTCCACTTT. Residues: CASSLDLYNSPLHF.

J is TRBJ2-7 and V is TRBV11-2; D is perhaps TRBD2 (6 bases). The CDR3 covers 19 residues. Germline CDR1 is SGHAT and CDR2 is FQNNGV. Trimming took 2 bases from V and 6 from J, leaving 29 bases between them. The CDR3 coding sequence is TGTGCCAGCAGCTTAACTGTGGGAACTTACCTAGCTTGGCGGGGCGAGCAGTACTTC. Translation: CASSLTVGTYLAWRGEQYF.

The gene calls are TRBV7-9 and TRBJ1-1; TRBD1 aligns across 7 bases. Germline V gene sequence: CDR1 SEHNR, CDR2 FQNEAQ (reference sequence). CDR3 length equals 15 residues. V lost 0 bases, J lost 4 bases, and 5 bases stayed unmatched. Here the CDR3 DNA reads TGTGCCAGCAGCTTAGCCCCAACAGGGGTCACTGAAGCTTTCTTT. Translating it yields CASSLAPTGVTEAFF. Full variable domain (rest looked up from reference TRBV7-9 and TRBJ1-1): DTGVSQNPRHKITKRGQNVTFRCDPISEHNRLYWYRQTLGQGPEFLTYFQNEAQLEKSRLLSDRFSAERPKGSFSTLEIQRTEQGDSAMYLCASSLAPTGVTEAFFGQGTRLTVV.